Detailed here is one T cell receptor beta chain. Its antigen is as yet unknown. The assay was immunoSEQ multiplex PCR, and TCRdb's table has in-frame clones only and misses some. In the table there are about 110,000 clones, around 87% of which are singletons. The data are from a study of T cell responses to AZD1222 COVID-19 vaccine. Samples with a second dose at about 4 or about 12 weeks were pooled together. Study-level findings and limits: An increase in Spike-specific TCR breadth and depth was observed after two AZD1222 doses.

Sequencing used peripheral blood, obtained 28 days after the second AZD1222 dose. The TCR was taken from an adult who received the AZD1222 COVID-19 vaccine.

CDR3 loop: CASSHGETQYF. For the CDR3, the DNA is TGCGCCAGCAGCCATGGGGAGACCCAGTACTTC. The chain is built from TRBV4-1 and TRBJ2-5; D is undetermined. Germline V gene data show CDR1 as MGHRA and CDR2 as YSYEKL. Trimming removed 3 bases at V and 5 bases at J, with 4 bases between. This CDR3 contains 11 residues.